The 27 T cell receptor beta chains in this list originate from one sample, sequenced in a study of identifying expanded T cells in peripheral blood. Using immunoSEQ multiplex PCR, the repertoire was profiled, and TCRdb retains in-frame clones only, with some absent. The sample contains roughly 84,000 clones, around nine tenths of which appear only once. The sample taken for sequencing was blood. These receptors were collected from a person aged 18 to 70 in good health.

The chain joins TRBV21-1 to TRBJ1-2. TRBV21-1 is listed as a pseudogene. The CDR3 totals 14 residues. The CDR3 sequence: CASSKVMGIGGYTF. DNA of the CDR3: TGTGCCAGCAGCAAGGTAATGGGAATCGGTGGCTACACCTTC.

This clone was detected ten times or more. The rearrangement joins TRBV30 to TRBJ1-2; tentative D call: TRBD1 (5 bases). Germline-derived CDR1 and CDR2 are GTSNPN and SVGIG (reference sequence). This CDR3 is built from 13 residues. The V gene lost 0 bases and the J gene lost 8 bases, with 13 bases spanning the gap. DNA of the CDR3: TGTGCCTGGAGTGTAGGGGAAAGGTACGGCTACACCTTC. Its translation is CAWSVGERYGYTF.

For the CDR3, the DNA is TGTGCCTGGAGTGGGGGAATGGGGGGAGGTCAGCCCCAGCATTTT. This codes for CAWSGGMGGGQPQHF. The chain has TRBV30 and TRBJ1-5; D might be TRBD1 (5 bases). The CDR3 is 15 amino acids. Trimming stripped 1 base from V and 6 bases from J, with 16 bases between. Per germline, CDR1 GTSNPN and CDR2 SVGIG (reference sequence).

The sample holds one count of this clone. V usage is TRBV19 and J usage is TRBJ1-1; 7 bases map to TRBD1. V lost 6 bases to trimming and J lost 5 bases; unmatched junction nucleotides: 6. The germline CDR1 and CDR2 sequences are LNHDA and SQIVND (reference sequence). This CDR3 spans 13 amino acids. Here the CDR3 reads CASRRGQGTEAFF. The CDR3 coding sequence is TGTGCCAGTAGGAGGGGGCAGGGGACTGAAGCTTTCTTT.

This clone occurred once. Other DNA variants within this sample encode the same CDR3. The V call is TRBV7-9, the J call TRBJ1-2, with no clear D. V lost 3 bases and J 5 bases, leaving 7 bases between the germline ends. CDR1 is SEHNR, CDR2 FQNEAQ, per germline (reference sequence). The CDR3 spans 12 residues. The CDR3 here is CASSFDNYGYTF. CDR3 nucleotides: TGTGCCAGCAGCTTTGACAATTATGGCTACACCTTC.

V usage is TRBV5-6 and J usage is TRBJ2-1; the D is unclear. The CDR3 has 12 residues. Germline lookup yields CDR1 SGHDT and CDR2 YYEEEE. Trimming left V 1 base short and J 6 bases short, with 5 bases between. CDR3 amino acids: CASSLLTNEQFF. In DNA form, the CDR3 reads TGTGCCAGCAGCTTGTTAACCAATGAGCAGTTCTTC. The full variable domain, rest sourced from reference TRBV5-6 and TRBJ2-1, is DAGVTQSPTHLIKTRGQQVTLRCSPKSGHDTVSWYQQALGQGPQFIFQYYEEEERQRGNFPDRFSGHQFPNYSSELNVNALLLGDSALYLCASSLLTNEQFFGPGTRLTVL.

The chain couples TRBV4-1 to TRBJ2-2, with 7 bases aligning to TRBD1. Germline V gene data show CDR1 as MGHRA and CDR2 as YSYEKL. Germline trimming cut 1 base from V and 3 bases from J; bases unmatched to any gene: 5. CDR3 length equals 16 residues. The CDR3 reads CASSQVFQGDTGELFF. CDR3 sequence (DNA): TGCGCCAGCAGCCAAGTCTTCCAGGGGGACACCGGGGAGCTGTTTTTT.

This clone was detected a few times. The rearrangement joins TRBV4-1 to TRBJ1-3; D is perhaps TRBD1 (5 bases). Germline V gene sequence: CDR1 MGHRA, CDR2 YSYEKL. Trimming removed 1 base from V and 0 bases from J, with 10 bases in between. The CDR3 covers 16 residues. CDR3 region: CASSQAHRNSGNTIYF. CDR3 in DNA: TGCGCCAGCAGCCAAGCGCACAGGAACTCTGGAAACACCATATATTTT.

The chain combines TRBV12-5 with TRBJ1-4, with D possibly TRBD1 on 5 matching bases. The CDR3 sequence is 16 residues long. The V and J ends lost 0 bases and 8 bases respectively, with 16 bases between them. From germline, CDR1 is LGHNT and CDR2 FRNRAP. Here the CDR3 DNA reads TGTGCTAGTGGTTTGGTACATGGTGGGGGAGTCGAAAAACTGTTTTTT. It is translated as CASGLVHGGGVEKLFF. The full variable domain, in which reference TRBV12-5 and TRBJ1-4 provide the parts outside the CDR3, is DARVTQTPRHKVTEMGQEVTMRCQPILGHNTVFWYRQTMMQGLELLAYFRNRAPLDDSGMPKDRFSAEMPDATLATLKIQPSEPRDSAVYFCASGLVHGGGVEKLFFGSGTQLSVL.

This chain uses TRBV7-9 with TRBJ2-7; D is unresolved. This CDR3 is built from 11 residues. V dropped 5 bases and J dropped 5 bases, with 7 bases sitting between them. Germline-derived CDR1 and CDR2 are SEHNR and FQNEAQ (reference sequence). The CDR3 coding sequence is TGTGCCAGCAGCCCTCTGGACGAGCAGTACTTC. It encodes CASSPLDEQYF.

J is TRBJ2-1 and V is TRBV29-1; 13 bases fit TRBD2. Trimming cost V 3 bases and J 0 bases; bases outside gene matches: 11. Looked up from germline, CDR1 is SQVTM and CDR2 is ANQGSEA. The CDR3 loop spans 19 amino acids. DNA for the CDR3: TGCAGCGTTGAGGGGATCGGGACTAGCGGGATAAGCTCCTACAATGAGCAGTTCTTC. This codes for CSVEGIGTSGISSYNEQFF.

The chain is built from TRBV5-1 and TRBJ1-1; tentative D call: TRBD1 (6 bases). The CDR3 runs to 14 residues. Germline V CDR1 and CDR2: SGHRS, YFSETQ. The ends were cut back, 0 bases at V and 5 bases at J, with 11 bases in the middle. CDR3 DNA sequence: TGCGCCAGCAGCTTGGATCGAAGGGGGACTGAAGCTTTCTTT. Its translation: CASSLDRRGTEAFF.

The chain uses TRBV7-9 and TRBJ2-1; perhaps D is TRBD1 or TRBD2 (5 bases each). The V end lost 1 base, the J end lost 7 bases, and 8 bases lay between the germline ends. This CDR3 is 13 amino acids long. In germline, CDR1 is SEHNR, CDR2 FQNEAQ (reference sequence). Written as DNA, the CDR3 is TGTGCCAGCAGCTTAGGAGGGGCGAATGAGCAGTTCTTC. Protein product: CASSLGGANEQFF.

Remarks on this clone: At one of its ends the junction is not consistent with the germline gene, which may arise from a read error. The genes are TRBV19 and TRBJ1-1; D not resolved. CDR1 and CDR2 from the germline V gene are LNHDA and SQIVND (reference sequence). There are 18 residues in the CDR3. Here the CDR3 DNA reads TGTGCTAGTATACCTTCCTCGTTTCACGGAGTTGGGGAGACTGAAGCTTTCTTT. Protein: CASIPSSFHGVGETEAFF.

This chain connects TRBV27 to TRBJ1-5; D uncertain. CDR1 is MNHEY, CDR2 SMNVEV, per germline (reference sequence). Trimming took off 6 bases at V and 0 bases at J, with 9 bases between the two ends. The CDR3 loop spans 14 amino acids. The CDR3 protein is CASSPEDSNQPQHF. As DNA, the CDR3 is TGTGCCAGCAGCCCCGAAGATAGCAATCAGCCCCAGCATTTT.

The genes are TRBV10-3 and TRBJ2-5, with D tentatively TRBD1 (6 bases). Trimming pared 6 bases from V and 5 bases from J, leaving 19 bases between. The CDR3 is made up of 15 amino acids. The germline V gene encodes CDR1 ENHRY and CDR2 SYGVKD. The CDR3: CAISAQTGYGETQYF. The CDR3 nucleotides read TGTGCCATCAGCGCGCAAACAGGGTATGGGGAGACCCAGTACTTC.

This clone came up once. The V and J genes are TRBV19 and TRBJ2-7; 11 bases agree with TRBD2. The V gene end was trimmed by 1 base and the J gene end by 7 bases; junction bases not matched to a gene: 6. Germline CDR1 reads LNHDA; CDR2 reads SQIVND (reference sequence). The CDR3 loop spans 15 amino acids. CDR3 nucleotides: TGTGCCAGTAGTATAGGACTAGCGGGAAAAGGGGAGCAGTACTTC. Residues: CASSIGLAGKGEQYF.

The chain recombines TRBV19 with TRBJ2-2, with D possibly matching TRBD1 (6 bases). This CDR3 is built from 13 residues. Germline V gene lookup returns CDR1 LNHDA and CDR2 SQIVND (reference sequence). V lost 10 bases to trimming and J lost 6 bases, with 15 bases between them. The CDR3 DNA sequence: TGTGCCACGAATACAGGGTCCGCCGGGGAGCTGTTTTTT. This translates into CATNTGSAGELFF.

By frequency in the sample, this clone is medium-sized. The CDR3 reads CASSKDYEQYF. CDR3 nucleotides: TGTGCCAGCAGCAAAGACTACGAGCAGTACTTC. The chain joins TRBV21-1 to TRBJ2-7. TRBV21-1 is a known pseudogene. The CDR3 has 11 amino acids.

The chain couples TRBV12-5 to TRBJ2-3, with 8 bases that match TRBD1. CDR3 length: 15 amino acids. Germline values: CDR1 LGHNT, CDR2 FRNRAP. The V gene end was trimmed by 2 bases and the J gene end by 1 base; junction bases not matched to a gene: 2. The CDR3 spells CASGLYRGGTDTQYF. For the CDR3, the DNA is TGTGCTAGTGGTTTGTACAGGGGGGGCACAGATACGCAGTATTTT.

The genes are TRBV2 and TRBJ2-5, with 8 bases matching TRBD1. The CDR3 loop spans 14 amino acids. Germline V gene lookup returns CDR1 SNHLY and CDR2 FYNNEI. With 3 bases clipped from V and 1 base from J, the junction kept 1 base outside the gene matches. CDR3: CASSDGQGQETQYF. Here the CDR3 DNA reads TGTGCCAGCAGTGACGGACAGGGCCAAGAGACCCAGTACTTC.

The CDR3 DNA is TGTGCCAGTAGCCGTCGTGGCGGGCCCGCCTACGAGCAGTACTTC. Protein product: CASSRRGGPAYEQYF. The chain couples TRBV19 to TRBJ2-7; TRBD2 might be the D (5 bases). V was shortened by 6 bases and J by 2 bases, with 17 bases between the two germline ends. This CDR3 spans 15 amino acids. Germline assignment: CDR1 LNHDA and CDR2 SQIVND (reference sequence).

This rearrangement joins TRBV4-1 to TRBJ2-1, with a weak D call TRBD2 (5 bases). V was shortened by 2 bases and J by 4 bases, with 12 bases between the two germline ends. Germline loops: CDR1 MGHRA, CDR2 YSYEKL. The CDR3 has 15 amino acids. Here the CDR3 reads CASSQTGRGYNEQFF. DNA for the CDR3: TGCGCCAGCAGCCAAACCGGGCGAGGGTACAATGAGCAGTTCTTC.

This clone occurred once. The chain carries TRBV27 and TRBJ2-5; D possibly uses TRBD1 or TRBD2 (5 bases each). Trimming took 3 bases from V and 2 from J, leaving 10 bases between them. Germline loops: CDR1 MNHEY, CDR2 SMNVEV (reference sequence). CDR3 length equals 14 residues. The CDR3 DNA sequence: TGTGCCAGCAGTTTCTCGGGACGGCAAGAGACCCAGTACTTC. Translated, it gives CASSFSGRQETQYF.

This CDR3 is CASSIGGARNTEAFF. CDR3 nucleotide sequence: TGTGCCAGTAGTATAGGGGGGGCGAGGAACACTGAAGCTTTCTTT. The J gene is TRBJ1-1, the V gene TRBV19; TRBD1 is a possible D gene (6 bases). V was cut by 1 base and J by 1 base, with 10 bases left in between. The CDR3 spans 15 residues. From germline, CDR1 is LNHDA and CDR2 SQIVND (reference sequence). The complete variable domain, with remaining parts taken from reference TRBV19 and TRBJ1-1, reads DGGITQSPKYLFRKEGQNVTLSCEQNLNHDAMYWYRQDPGQGLRLIYYSQIVNDFQKGDIAEGYSVSREKKESFPLTVTSAQKNPTAFYLCASSIGGARNTEAFFGQGTRLTVV.

V and J are TRBV5-6 and TRBJ1-2; D uncertain. This CDR3 spans 12 amino acids. Germline V CDR1 and CDR2: SGHDT, YYEEEE. V lost 3 bases and J 4 bases, leaving 7 bases between the germline ends. In DNA, the CDR3 is TGTGCCAGCAGCTCTGACTTCTATGGCTACACCTTC. The encoded protein is CASSSDFYGYTF.

The J gene is TRBJ2-1, the V gene TRBV5-1, with TRBD1 matching 10 bases. The length of the CDR3 is 16 residues. In germline, CDR1 is SGHRS, CDR2 YFSETQ. The V segment lost 1 base and the J segment 6 bases; nucleotides outside the gene matches: 7. CDR3 in DNA: TGCGCCAGCAGCTTGCCTGGGACAGGGGTAGGCAATGAGCAGTTCTTC. It is translated as CASSLPGTGVGNEQFF.